Listed here are 22 T cell receptor beta chains from one sample, sequenced in a study of technical replicates of blood from a handful of donors. Profiling relied on immunoSEQ multiplex PCR, and the TCRdb table lists in-frame clones only, not all of them. The table records some 74,000 clones, roughly 92% of them present only once. The sequenced material came from T cells isolated from PBMCs. These receptors all stem from a human donor in good health.

This chain uses TRBV30 with TRBJ2-1, with TRBD2 matching over 10 bases. CDR3 length equals 15 residues. After removal of 8 bases from V and 4 bases from J, the junction contained 11 bases not matched to a gene. CDR1 and CDR2 (germline): GTSNPN, SVGIG (reference sequence). The CDR3 is CARLAGPIGYNEQFF. CDR3 coding DNA: TGTGCCCGACTAGCGGGTCCCATTGGGTACAATGAGCAGTTCTTC.

The genes are TRBV6-5 and TRBJ1-1, with D tentatively TRBD1 (5 bases). CDR1 and CDR2 from the germline V gene are MNHEY and SVGAGI. This CDR3 region has 13 residues. V was cut by 6 bases and J by 4 bases, with 12 bases left in between. The CDR3 region is CASSRGGGTEAFF. The CDR3 coding sequence is TGTGCCAGCAGCCGCGGGGGGGGCACTGAAGCTTTCTTT.

The V and J genes are TRBV11-1 and TRBJ2-3; the D gene is possibly TRBD2 (5 bases). CDR3 length: 17 amino acids. The V end lost 4 bases, the J end lost 2 bases, and 19 bases lay between the germline ends. The V gene's germline CDR1 is SGHAT and CDR2 FQDESV (reference sequence). The CDR3 DNA sequence: TGTGCCAGCAGCTGGGCGAAGGCGGGCGGATTCACAGATACGCAGTATTTT. This sequence encodes CASSWAKAGGFTDTQYF.

The rearrangement uses TRBV30 and TRBJ2-7; D is perhaps TRBD2 (7 bases). V lost 4 bases to trimming and J lost 3 bases, with 16 bases between them. The CDR3 is 14 amino acids. Germline values: CDR1 GTSNPN, CDR2 SVGIG (reference sequence). The CDR3 region is CAWTRGGGVYEQYF. Here the CDR3 DNA reads TGTGCCTGGACTAGGGGAGGGGGTGTCTACGAGCAGTACTTC.

The V gene is TRBV19, the J gene TRBJ2-7; D possibly corresponds to TRBD1 (5 bases). Deletions cut 5 bases from V and 6 bases from J, with 17 bases between. CDR1 and CDR2 from the germline V gene are LNHDA and SQIVND (reference sequence). The CDR3 extends over 14 amino acids. CDR3: CASSQNQGAGEQYF. As DNA, the CDR3 is TGTGCCAGTAGTCAAAACCAGGGCGCTGGCGAGCAGTACTTC. Variable domain in full (rest from reference TRBV19 and TRBJ2-7): DGGITQSPKYLFRKEGQNVTLSCEQNLNHDAMYWYRQDPGQGLRLIYYSQIVNDFQKGDIAEGYSVSREKKESFPLTVTSAQKNPTAFYLCASSQNQGAGEQYFGPGTRLTVT.

This clone was picked up one time. CDR3 residues: CASSDWTGGIGYTF. In DNA form, the CDR3 reads TGTGCCAGCAGTGATTGGACAGGGGGTATAGGCTACACCTTC. The chain uses TRBV2 and TRBJ1-2; TRBD1 matches at 10 bases. CDR1 is SNHLY and CDR2 is FYNNEI in the germline V gene. The CDR3 totals 14 residues. Trimming took 3 bases from V and 8 from J; bases not matched to a gene: 6.

This chain uses TRBV25-1 with TRBJ2-7, with TRBD2 identical over 9 bases. The ends lost 5 bases at V and 4 bases at J; junction bases unmatched: 9. In germline, CDR1 is MGHDK, CDR2 SYGVNS. This CDR3 has 15 amino acids. For the CDR3, the DNA is TGTGCCAGCAGTCCCGAGCGGGAGGTTAAGTACGAGCAGTACTTC. Its translation: CASSPEREVKYEQYF.

The rearrangement links TRBV9 to TRBJ1-3; D perhaps matches TRBD1 (6 bases). The germline V gene encodes CDR1 SGDLS and CDR2 YYNGEE. Trimming pared 4 bases from V and 2 bases from J, leaving 16 bases between. The length of the CDR3 is 16 residues. In DNA form, the CDR3 reads TGTGCCAGCAGCCCAGCTGGACAGTACACTGGAAACACCATATATTTT. This encodes CASSPAGQYTGNTIYF. Drawing the rest from reference TRBV9 and TRBJ1-3, the complete variable domain is DSGVTQTPKHLITATGQRVTLRCSPRSGDLSVYWYQQSLDQGLQFLIQYYNGEERAKGNILERFSAQQFPDLHSELNLSSLELGDSALYFCASSPAGQYTGNTIYFGEGSWLTVV.

Only one count was recorded for this clone. The chain joins TRBV20-1 to TRBJ2-3, with D unresolved. Germline V CDR1 and CDR2: DFQATT, SNEGSKA (reference sequence). V was pared by 6 bases and J by 4 bases, with 8 bases between. This CDR3 has 11 amino acids. CDR3 amino acids: CSAQLADTQYF. The CDR3 DNA follows: TGCAGTGCGCAGCTAGCAGATACGCAGTATTTT.

This sequence joins TRBV9 and TRBJ1-4; D is unresolved. This CDR3 spans 12 amino acids. Germline CDR1 is SGDLS and CDR2 is YYNGEE. Between the trimmed V and J ends, which lost 3 bases and 4 bases, there was a span of 4 bases. The CDR3 DNA reads TGTGCCAGCAGCGCTCTTAATGAAAAACTGTTTTTT. The encoded protein is CASSALNEKLFF.

The chain links TRBV10-3 to TRBJ2-7, with D perhaps matching TRBD1 (5 bases). Looked up from germline, CDR1 is ENHRY and CDR2 is SYGVKD. This CDR3 spans 14 amino acids. V was trimmed by 5 bases and J by 0 bases, leaving 11 bases between them. The CDR3 here is CAISTGSSSYEQYF. Written as DNA, the CDR3 is TGTGCCATCAGTACAGGTTCTAGCTCCTACGAGCAGTACTTC.

The chain links TRBV9 to TRBJ1-1, with 8 nucleotides matching TRBD1. Germline CDR1 SGDLS, CDR2 YYNGEE. V lost 3 bases and J lost 1; bases outside the gene matches: 8. The CDR3 has 16 residues. This chain's CDR3 is CASSAIRDRWNTEAFF. CDR3 nucleotide sequence: TGTGCCAGCAGCGCCATTAGGGACAGGTGGAACACTGAAGCTTTCTTT.

The V gene is TRBV6-1, the J gene TRBJ1-1; D uncertain. The ends were cut back, 4 bases at V and 1 base at J, with 7 bases in the middle. This CDR3 contains 13 residues. Per the germline V gene, CDR1 is MNHNS and CDR2 is SASEGT. The CDR3 protein is CASSGRENTEAFF. Here the CDR3 DNA reads TGTGCCAGCAGTGGACGGGAGAACACTGAAGCTTTCTTT.

The V and J genes are TRBV19 and TRBJ2-1; 9 bases map to TRBD2. The CDR3 totals 15 residues. Germline CDR1 LNHDA, CDR2 SQIVND (reference sequence). V lost 5 bases, J lost 3 bases, and 5 bases stayed unmatched. The CDR3 DNA reads as TGTGCCAGTAGTGTAGCGGGAGAAGTCTACAATGAGCAGTTCTTC. Its translation is CASSVAGEVYNEQFF.

This chain uses TRBV28 with TRBJ2-3; 10 bases match TRBD2. The CDR3 is made up of 16 amino acids. The V gene end was trimmed by 6 bases and the J gene end by 0 bases; junction bases not matched to a gene: 6. The germline gives CDR1 MDHEN, CDR2 SYDVKM. CDR3 DNA sequence: TGTGCCAGCAGCTGGGGACTAGCGCCTAGCACAGATACGCAGTATTTT. It codes for CASSWGLAPSTDTQYF. Combining the CDR3 with reference TRBV28 and TRBJ2-3 gives the whole variable domain DVKVTQSSRYLVKRTGEKVFLECVQDMDHENMFWYRQDPGLGLRLIYFSYDVKMKEKGDIPEGYSVSREKKERFSLILESASTNQTSMYLCASSWGLAPSTDTQYFGPGTRLTVL.

The J gene is TRBJ2-1, the V gene TRBV5-1; TRBD2 matches at 9 bases. Germline V lookup: CDR1 SGHRS, CDR2 YFSETQ. This CDR3 has 15 amino acids. After removal of 0 bases from V and 4 bases from J, the junction contained 2 bases not matched to a gene. The CDR3 DNA reads as TGCGCCAGCAGCTTGGCGACTAGCGGTTACAATGAGCAGTTCTTC. Translated, it gives CASSLATSGYNEQFF.

The chain links TRBV5-5 to TRBJ1-4, with TRBD1 matching over 7 bases. The CDR3 has 16 residues. From germline, CDR1 is SGHKS and CDR2 YYEKEE (reference sequence). The V and J ends lost 4 bases and 1 base, in that order; junction bases with no gene match: 7. DNA for the CDR3: TGTGCCAGCAGCGATCATGACAGGGAAACTAATGAAAAACTGTTTTTT. Translating it yields CASSDHDRETNEKLFF. Combining the CDR3 with reference TRBV5-5 and TRBJ1-4 gives the whole variable domain DAGVTQSPTHLIKTRGQQVTLRCSPISGHKSVSWYQQVLGQGPQFIFQYYEKEERGRGNFPDRFSARQFPNYSSELNVNALLLGDSALYLCASSDHDRETNEKLFFGSGTQLSVL.

CDR3 sequence: CAWKGGVNTEAFF. CDR3 coding DNA: TGTGCCTGGAAAGGGGGAGTTAACACTGAAGCTTTCTTT. The V gene is TRBV30, the J gene TRBJ1-1; D is perhaps TRBD1 (6 bases). Germline V CDR1 and CDR2: GTSNPN, SVGIG (reference sequence). CDR3 length: 13 residues. The ends were cut back, 4 bases at V and 2 bases at J, with 11 bases in the middle.

The CDR3 sequence is CASSPTGYTEAFF. The CDR3, as DNA: TGTGCCAGCTCACCAACAGGGTACACTGAAGCTTTCTTT. V is TRBV18 and J is TRBJ1-1; tentative D call: TRBD1 (6 bases). Trimming pared 2 bases from V and 3 bases from J, leaving 7 bases between. The CDR3 extends over 13 amino acids. Germline loops: CDR1 KGHSH, CDR2 LQKENI.

The V and J genes are TRBV5-1 and TRBJ2-2; the match to TRBD2 covers 13 bases. The V gene's germline CDR1 is SGHRS and CDR2 YFSETQ. The CDR3 sequence is 16 residues long. J lost 6 bases, V lost 5 bases, and 7 bases had no gene match. This CDR3 is CASRDPTSGRSGELFF. DNA of the CDR3: TGCGCCAGCAGGGACCCGACTAGCGGGAGGTCCGGGGAGCTGTTTTTT. The full variable domain, with the rest looked up from reference TRBV5-1 and TRBJ2-2, is KAGVTQTPRYLIKTRGQQVTLSCSPISGHRSVSWYQQTPGQGLQFLFEYFSETQRNKGNFPGRFSGRQFSNSRSEMNVSTLELGDSALYLCASRDPTSGRSGELFFGEGSRLTVL.

The J gene is TRBJ1-1, the V gene TRBV29-1, with D uncertain. The CDR3 has 10 residues. The V and J ends lost 4 bases and 2 bases respectively, with 2 bases between them. Per germline, CDR1 SQVTM and CDR2 ANQGSEA. CDR3 sequence (DNA): TGCAGCGTTGCTAACACTGAAGCTTTCTTT. Amino acids: CSVANTEAFF.

As regards this clone: The sample has other DNA sequences that encode this CDR3 too. The chain uses TRBV11-2 and TRBJ2-7, with D unclear. V gave up 1 base and J gave up 1 base, with 5 bases separating them. The CDR3 sequence is 13 residues long. CDR1 is SGHAT and CDR2 is FQNNGV in the germline V gene. In nucleotides, the CDR3 is TGTGCCAGCAGCTTAGCAGGTTCCTACGAGCAGTACTTC. Translated: CASSLAGSYEQYF.